The subject of this entry is one TCR beta chain. This clonotype was counted only a few times. No antigen is known for it. Nothing much larger sits one base from this clone, and base qualities are not available. The data were obtained in a study of early T cells in non-severe SARS-CoV-2 infection (dated by TCRdb to the early 2020s). Background on the whole study: Because TCR sequencing was done on bulk RNA from unsorted whole blood, the alpha and beta chains could not be paired.

Results and caveats for the whole study, not just this receptor: Matching against VDJdb was skewed toward anti-spike CD8 responses, likely underestimated virus-specific expansions, and missed private and CD4 specificities.

A case-control design nested within a healthcare worker cohort in London, UK, was used, with weekly nasopharyngeal swab PCR tests and blood sampling performed. Healthcare workers were recruited between 23 and 31 March 2020, during the week of the UK lockdown, and were followed weekly for up to about 16 weeks. Its CDR3 holds 16 amino acids, cysteine through phenylalanine. Solely the CDR3 DNA is kept, with 48 bases framed from the first base. Looking up the germline V gene yields CDR1 MDHEN and CDR2 SYDVKM. The trim is 4 bases for V and 0 bases for J, with a gap of 16 bases between the germline ends. Receptor libraries were prepared by 5' RACE. TCRdb lists the instrument as NextSeq 500. In the TCR library protocol, unique molecular identifiers were attached to individual cDNA molecules to correct for PCR bias and sequencing error. Sequencing covered both TCR alpha and beta chains, and within each sample the abundances of alpha and beta sequences were tightly co-correlated. Per the source publication's procedure: Decombinator V4 was used to annotate TCR sequences for V gene, J gene and CDR3. TCRs were defined as expanded if a significant change between any two time points was detected under a Poisson model with p below 0.0001. TCR abundances were normalised to the total number of TCRs sequenced in each sample and reported as counts per million. MAIT TCRs were defined by TRAV1-2 paired with TRAJ12, TRAJ20 or TRAJ33, and iNKT TCRs by TRAV10 paired with TRAJ18. VDJdb, accessed 1 November 2021, was searched for CMV, EBV and SARS-CoV-2 annotated TCRs, excluding TCRs annotated for multiple antigens. The raw public data were reprocessed by TCRdb itself: fastp quality trimming at Q25, MiXCR clonotype calling, in-frame beta chains only. Merged by CDR3 protein, the rows form single entries marked with the most common genes and DNA. TCRdb assigned the V and J calls; the authors' analysis was not used. For this sample there are approximately 69,000 distinct CDR3 sequences; roughly an eighth appear just once. The top ten constitute less than 3.5% of the sample.

The chain couples TRBV28 to TRBJ2-7; TRBD1 is perhaps the D gene, given 6 matching bases. Sequencing used whole blood, obtained at baseline. This receptor was identified in an adult who was a healthcare worker with PCR-confirmed SARS-CoV-2 infection or an uninfected control (not recorded which). The nucleotides are TGTGCCAGCAGTTCTCGACAGGCCCACCTCTCCTACGAGCAGTACTTC. It codes for CASSSRQAHLSYEQYF.